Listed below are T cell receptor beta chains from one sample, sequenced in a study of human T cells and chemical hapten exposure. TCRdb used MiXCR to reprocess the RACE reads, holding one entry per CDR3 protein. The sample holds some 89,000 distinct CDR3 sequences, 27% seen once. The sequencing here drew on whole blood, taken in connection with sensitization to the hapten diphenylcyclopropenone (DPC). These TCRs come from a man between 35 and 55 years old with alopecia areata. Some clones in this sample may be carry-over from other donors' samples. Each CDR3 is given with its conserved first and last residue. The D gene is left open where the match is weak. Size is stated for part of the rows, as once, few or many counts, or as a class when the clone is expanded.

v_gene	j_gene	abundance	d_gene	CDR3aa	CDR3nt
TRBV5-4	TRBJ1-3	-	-	CASSLPTSPGNTIYF	TGTGCCAGCAGCCTCCCGACATCTCCTGGAAACACCATATATTTT
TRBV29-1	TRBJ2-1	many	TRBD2	CSVAPIQSTSGRGSYNEQFF	TGCAGCGTTGCCCCCATACAGAGTACTAGCGGGAGAGGGTCCTACAATGAGCAGTTCTTC
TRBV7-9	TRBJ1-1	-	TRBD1	CASSLAGQLPAFF	TGTGCCAGCAGCTTAGCGGGACAGCTTCCAGCTTTCTTT
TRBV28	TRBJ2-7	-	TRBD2	CASSLPGGWEQYF	TGTGCCAGCAGTTTACCGGGAGGGTGGGAGCAGTACTTC
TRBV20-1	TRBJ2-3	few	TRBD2	CSADPGLASDTQYF	TGCAGTGCTGATCCGGGACTAGCATCAGATACGCAGTATTTT
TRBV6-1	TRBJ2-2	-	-	CASSGGRSSFVELFF	TGTGCCAGCAGTGGAGGGAGGAGTTCTTTTGTGGAGCTGTTTTTT
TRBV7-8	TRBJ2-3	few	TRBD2	CASSFPTSGRVDTQYF	TGTGCCAGCAGCTTCCCGACTAGCGGGAGAGTAGATACGCAGTATTTT
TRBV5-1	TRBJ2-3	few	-	CASSFTATRGTDTQYF	TGCGCCAGCAGCTTTACTGCAACTCGGGGCACAGATACGCAGTATTTT
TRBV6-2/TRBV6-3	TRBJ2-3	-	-	CASSGRSDTQYF	TGTGCCAGCAGCGGGCGGTCAGATACGCAGTATTTT
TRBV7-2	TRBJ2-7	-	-	CASSLSQGGAYEQYF	TGTGCCAGCAGCTTAAGCCAGGGGGGTGCCTACGAGCAGTACTTC
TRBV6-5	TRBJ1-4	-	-	CASSYDRSNEKLFF	TGTGCCAGCAGTTACGACAGGTCTAATGAAAAACTGTTTTTT
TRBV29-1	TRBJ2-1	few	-	CSVDHGNEQFF	TGCAGCGTTGATCATGGGAATGAGCAGTTCTTC
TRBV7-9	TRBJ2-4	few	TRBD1	CASSSGTGRNIQYF	TGTGCCAGCAGTTCAGGGACAGGGAGAAACATTCAGTACTTC
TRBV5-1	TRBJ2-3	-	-	CASSLVDRTDTQYF	TGCGCCAGCAGCTTGGTGGACCGCACAGATACGCAGTATTTT
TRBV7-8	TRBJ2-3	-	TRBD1	CASSLGQGAGDTQYF	TGTGCCAGCAGCTTAGGGCAGGGGGCCGGGGATACGCAGTATTTT
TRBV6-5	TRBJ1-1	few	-	CASSQQGATEAFF	TGTGCCAGCAGTCAACAGGGAGCCACTGAAGCTTTCTTT
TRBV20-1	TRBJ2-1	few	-	CSAGGTSPFF	TGCAGTGCGGGGGGAACTAGTCCGTTCTTC
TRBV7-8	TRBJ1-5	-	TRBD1	CASSLVPQGGNQPQHF	TGTGCCAGCAGCTTAGTTCCTCAGGGGGGCAATCAGCCCCAGCATTTT
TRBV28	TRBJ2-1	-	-	CASSPFQDLGCNEQFF	TGTGCCAGCAGCCCCTTTCAAGACCTGGGCTGCAATGAGCAGTTCTTC
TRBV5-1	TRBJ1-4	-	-	CASSLGGTNRGEKLFF	TGCGCCAGCAGCTTGGGGGGCACGAACCGTGGTGAAAAACTGTTTTTT
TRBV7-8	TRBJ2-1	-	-	CASSPWRRGDEQFF	TGTGCCAGCAGCCCATGGCGCAGGGGCGATGAGCAGTTCTTC
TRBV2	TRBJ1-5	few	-	CASRTNRDNQPQHF	TGTGCCAGCAGGACCAACAGGGACAATCAGCCCCAGCATTTT
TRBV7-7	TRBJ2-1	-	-	CASSPGGDYNEQFF	TGTGCCAGCAGCCCTGGGGGTGACTACAATGAGCAGTTCTTC
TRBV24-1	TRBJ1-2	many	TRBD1	CATSPQGSYGYTF	TGTGCCACCAGTCCACAGGGGAGCTATGGCTACACCTTC
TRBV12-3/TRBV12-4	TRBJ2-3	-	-	CASSLSDTQYF	TGTGCCAGCAGTTTGTCGGATACGCAGTATTTT
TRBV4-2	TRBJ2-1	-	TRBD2	CASSPSGRSHNEQFF	TGTGCCAGTTCTCCTAGCGGGAGGTCACACAATGAGCAGTTCTTC
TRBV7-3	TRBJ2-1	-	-	CASSPRAPSSYNEQFF	TGTGCCAGCAGCCCACGGGCCCCAAGCTCCTACAATGAGCAGTTCTTC
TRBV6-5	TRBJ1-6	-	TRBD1	CASSYSTGGGGNSPLHF	TGTGCCAGCAGTTACTCGACAGGGGGCGGTGGGAATTCACCCCTCCACTTT
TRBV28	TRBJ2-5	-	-	CASMRPSRAQETQYF	TGTGCCAGCATGCGGCCGTCCAGGGCACAAGAGACCCAGTACTTC
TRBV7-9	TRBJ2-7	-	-	CASSPGTPVGEQYF	TGTGCCAGCAGCCCCGGGACACCTGTGGGGGAGCAGTACTTC
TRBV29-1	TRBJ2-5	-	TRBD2	CSSREDQETQYF	TGCAGCAGCCGGGAGGACCAAGAGACCCAGTACTTC
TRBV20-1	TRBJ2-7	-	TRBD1	CSAQIGQGTYEQYF	TGCAGTGCTCAGATCGGACAGGGAACCTACGAGCAGTACTTC
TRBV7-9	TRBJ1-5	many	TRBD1	CASSSGGPSQPQHF	TGTGCCAGCAGCTCAGGGGGTCCTAGTCAGCCCCAGCATTTT
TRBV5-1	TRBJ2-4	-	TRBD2	CASSLLAESAKNIQYF	TGCGCCAGCAGCCTCCTAGCGGAGTCAGCCAAAAACATTCAGTACTTC
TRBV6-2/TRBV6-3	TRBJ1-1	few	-	CASIPQGMNTEAFF	TGTGCCAGCATTCCACAGGGCATGAACACTGAAGCTTTCTTT
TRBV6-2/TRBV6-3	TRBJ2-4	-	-	CASSYSPDSPTAKNIQYF	TGTGCCAGCAGTTACTCGCCAGACTCTCCTACAGCCAAAAACATTCAGTACTTC
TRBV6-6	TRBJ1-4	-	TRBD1	CASSLGTGRNEKLFF	TGTGCCAGCAGTTTAGGGACAGGGAGAAATGAAAAACTGTTTTTT
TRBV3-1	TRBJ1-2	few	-	CASSQARAGFGRGYTF	TGTGCCAGCAGTCAAGCGCGCGCCGGGTTCGGGAGGGGCTACACCTTC